The 17 T cell receptor beta chains below come from one sample, sequenced in a study of cytomegalovirus exposure and HLA in healthy donors. The PCR ran on 60 Vbeta and 13 Jbeta primers. Sequencing used immunoSEQ multiplex PCR; TCRdb keeps in-frame clones, though not all of them. The sample yields 100,000 to 120,000 clones, more than 60% seen once. The sequenced sample was PBMCs. The receptors stem from a woman in her thirties or forties in good health and CMV-seropositive.

The CDR3 DNA follows: TGTGCCAGCAGATCCGGGACTGGTTTTTATAGCAATCAGCCCCAGCATTTT. Protein sequence: CASRSGTGFYSNQPQHF. The chain joins TRBV28 to TRBJ1-5, with a weak D call TRBD1 (5 bases). The CDR3 length is 17 residues. The germline gives CDR1 MDHEN, CDR2 SYDVKM. V lost 6 bases to trimming and J lost 0 bases, with 18 bases between them.

The chain combines TRBV28 with TRBJ1-4; 10 bases agree with TRBD1. V shed 5 bases and J 8 bases; nucleotides not matched to a gene: 11. The germline gives CDR1 MDHEN, CDR2 SYDVKM. The CDR3 is made up of 16 amino acids. The CDR3 is CASSIMTTGGNEKLFF. The DNA of the CDR3 is TGTGCCAGCAGTATTATGACGACAGGGGGCAACGAAAAACTGTTTTTT.

As DNA, the CDR3 is TGTGCCAGCAGAGAAGGGACAGGAGGAGATGGCTACACCTTC. Translation: CASREGTGGDGYTF. The chain is built from TRBV28 and TRBJ1-2; 8 nucleotides line up with TRBD1. Per germline, CDR1 MDHEN and CDR2 SYDVKM. This CDR3 has 14 residues. Losses at the gene ends were 6 bases for V and 6 bases for J; bases not matched to a gene: 9.

V and J are TRBV18 and TRBJ2-1; 9 bases are shared with TRBD1. This CDR3 region has 12 residues. In germline, CDR1 is KGHSH, CDR2 LQKENI. Trimming took 2 bases from V and 14 from J; bases not matched to a gene: 4. The CDR3 loop reads CASSPVDRGEFF. DNA of the CDR3: TGTGCCAGCTCACCAGTGGACAGGGGCGAGTTCTTC.

V and J are TRBV11-2 and TRBJ2-1, with 10 bases aligning to TRBD2. V lost 9 bases to trimming and J lost 2 bases; unmatched junction nucleotides: 7. CDR1 and CDR2 from the germline V gene are SGHAT and FQNNGV. The CDR3 length is 15 residues. CDR3 in amino acids: CASGVAGGAYNEQFF. CDR3 DNA sequence: TGTGCCAGTGGTGTAGCGGGGGGAGCCTACAATGAGCAGTTCTTC.

This sequence joins TRBV28 and TRBJ1-4; 10 positions agree with TRBD1. The trim removed 7 bases at V and 6 bases at J, leaving 14 bases unmatched. Germline V lookup: CDR1 MDHEN, CDR2 SYDVKM. The CDR3 has 17 amino acids. The CDR3 loop reads CASTSPRDRGRYEKLFF. In DNA, the CDR3 is TGTGCCAGCACCTCTCCCCGGGACAGGGGACGTTATGAAAAACTGTTTTTT.

The chain carries TRBV28 and TRBJ2-6; TRBD1 aligns across 9 bases. Germline V gene lookup returns CDR1 MDHEN and CDR2 SYDVKM. The junction had 11 bases not matched to a gene; V was cut back by 5 bases and J by 0 bases. This CDR3 is 19 amino acids long. In nucleotides, the CDR3 is TGTGCCAGCAGTCTCCTCACAGGGGGCCTCTTCTCTGGGGCCAACGTCCTGACTTTC. Amino acid sequence: CASSLLTGGLFSGANVLTF. Full variable domain (remainder filled in from reference TRBV28 and TRBJ2-6): DVKVTQSSRYLVKRTGEKVFLECVQDMDHENMFWYRQDPGLGLRLIYFSYDVKMKEKGDIPEGYSVSREKKERFSLILESASTNQTSMYLCASSLLTGGLFSGANVLTFGAGSRLTVL.

V usage is TRBV5-5 and J usage is TRBJ1-4; TRBD1 aligns across 8 bases. V shed 3 bases, J shed 11 bases, and the junction held 12 bases outside the gene matches. Germline assignment: CDR1 SGHKS and CDR2 YYEKEE (reference sequence). This CDR3 contains 15 residues. CDR3 in DNA: TGTGCCAGCAGCTCACAGGTGACAGGGGAGGCGAAACTGTTTTTT. Protein: CASSSQVTGEAKLFF.

The chain is built from TRBV27 and TRBJ2-2, with a weak D call TRBD2 (6 bases). Germline V gene sequence: CDR1 MNHEY, CDR2 SMNVEV (reference sequence). Trimming stripped 0 bases from V and 6 bases from J, with 17 bases between. The CDR3 totals 17 residues. The CDR3 is CASSLSQWRDWSGELFF. The CDR3 DNA sequence: TGTGCCAGCAGTTTATCCCAATGGCGGGACTGGTCCGGGGAGCTGTTTTTT.

J is TRBJ2-1 and V is TRBV5-6; TRBD2 is a possible D gene (5 bases). The V and J ends lost 1 base and 16 bases respectively, with 18 bases between them. Germline-derived CDR1 and CDR2 are SGHDT and YYEEEE. This CDR3 comprises 13 residues. The CDR3 here is CASSLWGVGQIFF. The CDR3 DNA sequence: TGTGCCAGCAGCTTGTGGGGAGTTGGGCAAATATTCTTC.

V and J are TRBV18 and TRBJ2-2, with 9 bases that match TRBD2. The trim removed 3 bases at V and 5 bases at J, leaving 7 bases unmatched. There are 16 residues in the CDR3. Germline V gene lookup returns CDR1 KGHSH and CDR2 LQKENI. CDR3 amino acids: CASSPPSGGYTGELFF. The CDR3 bases are TGTGCCAGCTCACCCCCCAGCGGGGGGTATACCGGGGAGCTGTTTTTT.

The DNA for the CDR3 is TGCGCCAGCAGCCAAGAGAAGATCCCGGACAGCACCTACGAGCAGTACTTC. Translated: CASSQEKIPDSTYEQYF. The V gene is TRBV4-3, the J gene TRBJ2-7, with D possibly matching TRBD1 (6 bases). The CDR3 sequence is 17 residues long. The germline V gene has CDR1 LGHNA and CDR2 YSLEER. The ends were cut back, 0 bases at V and 2 bases at J, with 17 bases in the middle.

The chain joins TRBV28 to TRBJ2-1, with 9 bases aligning to TRBD1. V was clipped by 2 bases and J by 6 bases; unmatched bases: 11. Germline V gene sequence: CDR1 MDHEN, CDR2 SYDVKM. The CDR3 is 17 residues long. The CDR3 DNA is TGTGCCAGCAGTTTAGCTTCCAGGACAGGGGTCCCCAATGAGCAGTTCTTC. As protein: CASSLASRTGVPNEQFF.

The chain employs TRBV5-1 and TRBJ2-1, with D unresolved. Trimming stripped 2 bases from V and 10 bases from J, with 13 bases between. This CDR3 is 13 amino acids long. CDR1 is SGHRS and CDR2 is YFSETQ in the germline V gene. This CDR3 reads CASSFPYGAEQFF. CDR3 DNA: TGCGCCAGCAGCTTTCCGTACGGAGCCGAGCAGTTCTTC.

This chain uses TRBV4-2 with TRBJ2-7; 11 bases fit TRBD2. Germline V gene sequence: CDR1 LGHNA, CDR2 YNFKEQ. Trimming at V came to 5 bases and at J to 2 bases, leaving 5 bases not matched to a gene. This CDR3 region has 15 residues. For the CDR3, the DNA is TGTGCCAGCAGCGCGGGACTAGCGGAAACCTACGAGCAGTACTTC. Its translation: CASSAGLAETYEQYF.

This clone was counted between two and nine times. The gene calls are TRBV28 and TRBJ2-5; 13 bases line up with TRBD2. V dropped 8 bases and J dropped 5; count of bases not matched to a gene: 5. The CDR3 spans 14 residues. From germline, CDR1 is MDHEN and CDR2 SYDVKM. The CDR3 region has the DNA TGTGCCAGCTTGACTAGCGGGAGGATGGAGACCCAGTACTTC. Amino acids: CASLTSGRMETQYF.

This clone was picked up one time. The chain employs TRBV5-1 and TRBJ2-3, with a tentative D call TRBD2 (6 bases). The V gene lost 3 bases and the J gene lost 4 bases, with 18 bases spanning the gap. The CDR3 runs to 16 residues. Germline assignment: CDR1 SGHRS and CDR2 YFSETQ. The CDR3 DNA reads TGCGCCAGCAGCTCGTTGTTCGAGGGAGGAGCAGATACGCAGTATTTT. The encoded protein is CASSSLFEGGADTQYF.